The text below deals with one T cell receptor (beta chain). Original handling: Using reference gene primer amplification, nucleated cell counts were estimated. Clones were sequenced by immunoSEQ multiplex PCR, and TCRdb holds only the in-frame ones, with some missing. V and J calls and clone size are given by that table; D and trimming were obtained from the DNA. This sample carries about 420,000 clones, about 90% of them seen once, and the ten largest clones take 0.8% to 0.9%. Seattle's cohort entered during active infection and was followed longitudinally. This record belongs to a study of blood T cell repertoires in COVID-19. The overall study: T cells, B-cell-depleted T cells, or PBMCs supplied cDNA or gDNA.

The sample was peripheral blood. The receptor's source is a man between 18 and 29 years old with COVID-19, enrolled during active disease.

CDR3 in amino acids: CASSSGSGSSYEQYF. The CDR3 DNA reads as TGCGCCAGCAGCTCCGGGTCGGGGAGCTCCTACGAGCAGTACTTC. The rearrangement uses TRBV5-1 and TRBJ2-7; perhaps TRBD2 as D (5 bases). The CDR3 has 15 residues. Germline values: CDR1 SGHRS, CDR2 YFSETQ. Trimming removed 3 bases at V and 0 bases at J, with 13 bases between.